This is a list of T cell receptor beta chains from one sample in a study of shared clonotypes between healthy human individuals. Repertoires were generated with immunoSEQ multiplex PCR, while TCRdb's copy carries only in-frame clones and drops some. The sample holds under 2,500,000 clones, around 95% seen once. The specimen was naive CD4+ T cells sorted from blood. These receptors came from a man aged 18 to 30 in good health. CDR3s include the opening cysteine and the closing phenylalanine or tryptophan. A D gene is named only where the DNA matches it firmly. For some rows the clone size is stated as once, few or many, or as a class when expanded; others skip it.

clone_size: -; v_call: TRBV19; cdr3_length: 15; j_call: TRBJ2-7; d_call: -; cdr3_nt: TGTGCCAGTAGTATAGCTACCGGGGCGTCCTACGAGCAGTACTTC; cdr3_aa: CASSIATGASYEQYF
clone_size: -; v_call: TRBV7-9; cdr3_length: 14; j_call: TRBJ1-4; d_call: -; cdr3_nt: TGTGCCAGCAGCCTGCAGGGGCGCGGTGAAAAACTGTTTTTT; cdr3_aa: CASSLQGRGEKLFF
clone_size: -; v_call: TRBV5-1; cdr3_length: 15; j_call: TRBJ2-7; d_call: -; cdr3_nt: TGCGCCAGCAGCGGTAAGACAGGAAGCACCTACGAGCAGTACTTC; cdr3_aa: CASSGKTGSTYEQYF
clone_size: -; v_call: TRBV19; cdr3_length: 14; j_call: TRBJ1-2; d_call: -; cdr3_nt: TGTGCCAGTAATGACGAGTTTGGGAACTATGGCTACACCTTC; cdr3_aa: CASNDEFGNYGYTF
clone_size: -; v_call: TRBV2; cdr3_length: 15; j_call: TRBJ2-3; d_call: -; cdr3_nt: TGTGCCAGCAGTGAAGGGGGGGCACGCACAGATACGCAGTATTTT; cdr3_aa: CASSEGGARTDTQYF
clone_size: once; v_call: TRBV5-1; cdr3_length: 15; j_call: TRBJ2-3; d_call: -; cdr3_nt: TGCGCCAGCAGCCCTGACGCGGGGTACACAGATACGCAGTATTTT; cdr3_aa: CASSPDAGYTDTQYF
clone_size: -; v_call: TRBV7-2; cdr3_length: 15; j_call: TRBJ1-3; d_call: -; cdr3_nt: TGTGCCAGCAGCTTAGAAGTCGGATCTGGAAACACCATATATTTT; cdr3_aa: CASSLEVGSGNTIYF
clone_size: -; v_call: TRBV10-1; cdr3_length: 13; j_call: TRBJ1-4; d_call: -; cdr3_nt: TGCGCCAGCAGTGTATCGGCCGGGGAAAAACTGTTTTTT; cdr3_aa: CASSVSAGEKLFF
clone_size: -; v_call: TRBV11-2; cdr3_length: 12; j_call: TRBJ1-3; d_call: -; cdr3_nt: TGTGCCAGCAGCTTCGGGGCGAACACCATATATTTT; cdr3_aa: CASSFGANTIYF
clone_size: -; v_call: TRBV4-1; cdr3_length: 14; j_call: TRBJ1-1; d_call: -; cdr3_nt: TGCGCCAGCAGCCAACCGACAGAGAACACTGAAGCTTTCTTT; cdr3_aa: CASSQPTENTEAFF
clone_size: few; v_call: TRBV19; cdr3_length: 14; j_call: TRBJ2-1; d_call: TRBD1; cdr3_nt: TGTGCCAGTACCCACGGACAGGGCGTCGATGAGCAGTTCTTC; cdr3_aa: CASTHGQGVDEQFF
clone_size: once; v_call: TRBV10-1; cdr3_length: 13; j_call: TRBJ1-1; d_call: -; cdr3_nt: TGCGCCAGCAGTGAGTCGGGGTCTGGTGAAGCTTTCTTT; cdr3_aa: CASSESGSGEAFF
clone_size: -; v_call: TRBV19; cdr3_length: 15; j_call: TRBJ1-2; d_call: -; cdr3_nt: TGTGCCAGTATTCGGGAGGGAGGCCTAAACTATGGCTACACCTTC; cdr3_aa: CASIREGGLNYGYTF
clone_size: -; v_call: TRBV11-2; cdr3_length: 15; j_call: TRBJ2-7; d_call: -; cdr3_nt: TGTGCCAGCAGCTTAGTGACAGGTCTCTCCTACGAGCAGTACTTC; cdr3_aa: CASSLVTGLSYEQYF
clone_size: -; v_call: TRBV14; cdr3_length: 17; j_call: TRBJ2-3; d_call: TRBD2; cdr3_nt: TGTGCCAGCAGCCCCCGCTTAGCGGGAGGGCCAACAGATACGCAGTATTTT; cdr3_aa: CASSPRLAGGPTDTQYF
clone_size: -; v_call: TRBV16; cdr3_length: 15; j_call: TRBJ1-2; d_call: -; cdr3_nt: TGTGCCAGCAGCCAAAACACCGGGACATTCTATGGCTACACCTTC; cdr3_aa: CASSQNTGTFYGYTF
clone_size: -; v_call: TRBV27; cdr3_length: 14; j_call: TRBJ2-7; d_call: -; cdr3_nt: TGTGCCAGCAGACTTTGGGGGCAGTCCTACGAGCAGTACTTC; cdr3_aa: CASRLWGQSYEQYF
clone_size: -; v_call: TRBV7-6; cdr3_length: 18; j_call: TRBJ1-2; d_call: -; cdr3_nt: TGTGCCAGCATTCATAGCCCGAGCAGGGCGTTAGCTAACTATGGCTACACCTTC; cdr3_aa: CASIHSPSRALANYGYTF
clone_size: -; v_call: TRBV6-5; cdr3_length: 14; j_call: TRBJ1-6; d_call: -; cdr3_nt: TGTGCCAGCAGCCGGGGATCTAAGGGATCACCCCTCCACTTT; cdr3_aa: CASSRGSKGSPLHF
clone_size: -; v_call: TRBV30; cdr3_length: 11; j_call: TRBJ1-2; d_call: -; cdr3_nt: TGTGCCTGGAGTGTAGGGGCGGGCTACACCTTC; cdr3_aa: CAWSVGAGYTF
clone_size: -; v_call: TRBV19; cdr3_length: 12; j_call: TRBJ1-5; d_call: -; cdr3_nt: TGTGCCAGTAGTATTCGGGATCAGCCCCAGCATTTT; cdr3_aa: CASSIRDQPQHF
clone_size: once; v_call: TRBV10-1; cdr3_length: 13; j_call: TRBJ2-1; d_call: TRBD1; cdr3_nt: TGCGCCAGCAGTGAACCGACAGGGAATGGGCAGTTCTTC; cdr3_aa: CASSEPTGNGQFF
clone_size: -; v_call: TRBV5-1; cdr3_length: 15; j_call: TRBJ2-1; d_call: -; cdr3_nt: TGCGCCAGCAGCTTGGACCCGGTGAGGGACAATGAGCAGTTCTTC; cdr3_aa: CASSLDPVRDNEQFF
clone_size: -; v_call: TRBV5-6; cdr3_length: 15; j_call: TRBJ2-1; d_call: -; cdr3_nt: TGTGCCAGCAGCTCGTGGGGGACTGCACAAAATGAGCAGTTCTTC; cdr3_aa: CASSSWGTAQNEQFF
clone_size: once; v_call: TRBV5-4; cdr3_length: 13; j_call: TRBJ1-6; d_call: -; cdr3_nt: TGTGCCAGCAGCTTGGAAGGGGATTCACCCCTCCACTTT; cdr3_aa: CASSLEGDSPLHF
clone_size: -; v_call: TRBV27; cdr3_length: 15; j_call: TRBJ1-2; d_call: -; cdr3_nt: TGTGCCAGCAGGATTCTAGGAGGTCAGAACTATGGCTACACCTTC; cdr3_aa: CASRILGGQNYGYTF
clone_size: -; v_call: TRBV7-9; cdr3_length: 14; j_call: TRBJ1-1; d_call: -; cdr3_nt: TGTGCCAGCAGCCCCGAGTGGGGGAACACTGAAGCTTTCTTT; cdr3_aa: CASSPEWGNTEAFF
clone_size: -; v_call: TRBV10-3; cdr3_length: 15; j_call: TRBJ2-7; d_call: TRBD2; cdr3_nt: TGTGCCATCAGGAACACAGCGGGAGTACCTTACGAGCAGTACTTC; cdr3_aa: CAIRNTAGVPYEQYF
clone_size: -; v_call: TRBV10-2; cdr3_length: 13; j_call: TRBJ1-1; d_call: -; cdr3_nt: TGCGCCAGCAGTGAGCCGGGTCGGACTGAAGCTTTCTTT; cdr3_aa: CASSEPGRTEAFF
clone_size: -; v_call: TRBV18; cdr3_length: 15; j_call: TRBJ1-1; d_call: -; cdr3_nt: TGTGCCAGCTCACCTTTCTTGGGGGAGGAAACTGAAGCTTTCTTT; cdr3_aa: CASSPFLGEETEAFF
clone_size: -; v_call: TRBV6-6; cdr3_length: 13; j_call: TRBJ1-4; d_call: TRBD1; cdr3_nt: TGTGCCAGCAACGGGGACAGGGACGAAAAACTGTTTTTT; cdr3_aa: CASNGDRDEKLFF